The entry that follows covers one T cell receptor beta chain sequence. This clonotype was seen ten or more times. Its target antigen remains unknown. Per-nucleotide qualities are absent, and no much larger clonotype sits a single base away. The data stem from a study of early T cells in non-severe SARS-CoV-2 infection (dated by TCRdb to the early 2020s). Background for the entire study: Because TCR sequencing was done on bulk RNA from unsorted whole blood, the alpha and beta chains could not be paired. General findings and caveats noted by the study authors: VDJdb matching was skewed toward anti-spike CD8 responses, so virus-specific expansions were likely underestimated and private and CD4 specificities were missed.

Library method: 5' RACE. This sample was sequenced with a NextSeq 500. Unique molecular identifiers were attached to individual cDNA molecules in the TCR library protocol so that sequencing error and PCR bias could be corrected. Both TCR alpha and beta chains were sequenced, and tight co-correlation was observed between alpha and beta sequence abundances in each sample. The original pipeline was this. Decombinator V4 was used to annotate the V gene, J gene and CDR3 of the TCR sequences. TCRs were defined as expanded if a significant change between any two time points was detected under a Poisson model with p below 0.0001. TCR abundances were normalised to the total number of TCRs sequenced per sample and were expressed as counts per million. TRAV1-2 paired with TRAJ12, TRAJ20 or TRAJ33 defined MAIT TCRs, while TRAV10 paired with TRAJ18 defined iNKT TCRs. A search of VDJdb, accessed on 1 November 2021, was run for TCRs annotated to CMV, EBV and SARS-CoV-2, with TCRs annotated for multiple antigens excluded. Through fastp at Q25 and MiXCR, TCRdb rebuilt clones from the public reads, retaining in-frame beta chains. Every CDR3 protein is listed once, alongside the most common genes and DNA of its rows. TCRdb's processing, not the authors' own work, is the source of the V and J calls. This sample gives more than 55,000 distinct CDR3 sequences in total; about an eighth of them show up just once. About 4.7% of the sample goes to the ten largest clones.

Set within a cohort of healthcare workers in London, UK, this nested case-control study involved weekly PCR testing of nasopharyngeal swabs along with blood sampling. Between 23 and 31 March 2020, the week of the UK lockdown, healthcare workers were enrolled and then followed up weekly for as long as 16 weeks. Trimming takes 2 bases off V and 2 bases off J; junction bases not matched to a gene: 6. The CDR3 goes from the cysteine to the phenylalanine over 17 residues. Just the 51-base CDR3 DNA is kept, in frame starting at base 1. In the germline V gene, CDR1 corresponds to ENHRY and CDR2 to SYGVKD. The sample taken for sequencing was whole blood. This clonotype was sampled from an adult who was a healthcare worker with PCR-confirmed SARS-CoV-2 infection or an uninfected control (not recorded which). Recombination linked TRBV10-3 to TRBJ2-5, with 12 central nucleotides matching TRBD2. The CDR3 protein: CAISESWTSGDQETQYF. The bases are TGTGCCATCAGTGAGAGTTGGACTAGCGGGGATCAAGAGACCCAGTACTTC.